A single sample gave rise to the 2 T cell receptor beta chains below, sequenced in a study of shared clonotypes between healthy human individuals. TCRdb's copy holds only in-frame clones and misses some; the assay was immunoSEQ multiplex PCR. The sample holds some 480,000 clones; 70% to 80% are singletons and the top ten take roughly 12%. Sequencing used PBMCs. Receptors were obtained from a woman in her thirties or forties in good health. Some clones in this sample may be carry-over from other donors' samples.

The chain employs TRBV7-6 and TRBJ1-1, with D possibly matching TRBD1 (6 bases). CDR1 and CDR2 from the germline V gene are SGHVS and FNYEAQ. The CDR3 loop spans 13 amino acids. The ends were cut back, 4 bases at V and 2 bases at J, with 8 bases in the middle. The CDR3 coding sequence is TGTGCCAGCAGCTCACAGGGTAACACTGAAGCTTTCTTT. Translating gives CASSSQGNTEAFF.

The V call is TRBV19, the J call TRBJ2-2; no definite D call. Trimming shortened V by 8 bases and J by 0 bases, and 7 bases separated the two germline ends. Germline V lookup: CDR1 LNHDA, CDR2 SQIVND (reference sequence). The CDR3 totals 13 residues. In DNA form, the CDR3 reads TGTGCCAGTGGCGATACGAACACCGGGGAGCTGTTTTTT. This gives the protein CASGDTNTGELFF.